This T cell receptor (beta chain) came from a study of cytomegalovirus exposure and HLA in healthy donors. Details on this clone: No antigen is known for it.

The PCR was carried out with 60 Vbeta primers and 13 Jbeta primers. TCRdb's copy holds only in-frame clones and misses some; the assay was immunoSEQ multiplex PCR. The sample holds under 200,000 clones, roughly 85% seen once. General study points: Reportedly, TCR beta sequences accurately predicted HLA-A and HLA-B alleles in most subjects.

The CDR3 length is 15 residues. Trimming removed 5 bases from V and 1 base from J, with 14 bases in between. Per the germline V gene, CDR1 is SGHVS and CDR2 is FNYEAQ. Material for sequencing was PBMCs. This sequence joins TRBV7-6 and TRBJ1-1; D is uncertain. This clonotype was sampled from a woman between 40 and 55 years old in good health and CMV-seronegative. DNA of the CDR3: TGTGCCAGCAGCCTAACGGGTGATCCGAACACTGAAGCTTTCTTT. Protein sequence: CASSLTGDPNTEAFF.